A single sample gave rise to the 20 T cell receptor beta chains below, sequenced in a study of blood T cell repertoires in COVID-19. Assay used: immunoSEQ multiplex PCR; TCRdb lists only in-frame clones, some missing. The table shows around 150,000 clones, with roughly four fifths occurring only once. Sequencing used PBMCs or T cells enriched from blood (not recorded which). The receptors were sampled from a man aged 45-65 years who had recovered from COVID-19.

The chain links TRBV5-8 to TRBJ2-7, with 12 nucleotides matching TRBD1. The ends lost 2 bases at V and 6 bases at J; junction bases unmatched: 3. Per germline, CDR1 SGHTS and CDR2 YDEGEE. The length of the CDR3 is 14 residues. The DNA of the CDR3 is TGTGCCAGCAGCTTCGGGACAGGGGGCCTCGAGCAGTACTTC. Its protein is CASSFGTGGLEQYF.

This clone occurred once. This sequence joins TRBV7-2 and TRBJ2-1; TRBD2 is a possible D gene (5 bases). V was cut by 6 bases and J by 10 bases, with 13 bases left in between. Germline loops: CDR1 SGHTA, CDR2 FQGNSA. The CDR3 has 12 residues. The CDR3 loop is CASSGVSGEQFF. The CDR3 coding sequence is TGTGCCAGCAGTGGAGTCTCGGGGGAGCAGTTCTTC.

The gene calls are TRBV28 and TRBJ1-3, with D unresolved. The V gene lost 1 base and the J gene lost 1 base, with 5 bases spanning the gap. The V gene's germline CDR1 is MDHEN and CDR2 SYDVKM. The CDR3 runs to 14 residues. In DNA form, the CDR3 reads TGTGCCAGCAGTTTATTCCCTTCTGGAAACACCATATATTTT. Amino acid sequence: CASSLFPSGNTIYF.

This chain connects TRBV18 to TRBJ2-5, with TRBD2 identical over 14 bases. J gave up 4 bases and V 3 bases, and 1 base lay outside the gene matches. This CDR3 spans 15 amino acids. CDR1 KGHSH and CDR2 LQKENI come from the germline V gene. CDR3 amino acids: CASSPGTSGRETQYF. The CDR3 bases are TGTGCCAGCTCACCCGGGACTAGCGGGAGAGAGACCCAGTACTTC.

V and J are TRBV5-5 and TRBJ1-6; 9 bases agree with TRBD1. The CDR3 runs 17 residues. V shed 4 bases and J 9 bases; nucleotides not matched to a gene: 14. Germline-derived CDR1 and CDR2 are SGHKS and YYEKEE (reference sequence). The CDR3 sequence: CASSPSLGQGFGSPLHF. The DNA of the CDR3 is TGTGCCAGCAGCCCCAGCCTGGGACAGGGCTTCGGTTCACCCCTCCACTTT.

The gene calls are TRBV28 and TRBJ1-1; D remains unclear. In germline, CDR1 is MDHEN, CDR2 SYDVKM. V lost 6 bases and J lost 3, with 17 bases in between. The CDR3 runs to 15 residues. The CDR3 nucleotides read TGTGCCAGCAGCTTCCGGACGGGGATTTACACTGAAGCTTTCTTT. Residues: CASSFRTGIYTEAFF.

The rearrangement uses TRBV15 and TRBJ2-1, with 9 bases lining up with TRBD1. This CDR3 is built from 16 residues. Germline V gene data show CDR1 as LNHNV and CDR2 as YYDKDF (reference sequence). The trim removed 4 bases at V and 7 bases at J, leaving 11 bases unmatched. Written as DNA, the CDR3 is TGTGCCACCAGCACCTCGACAGGGGGTCTTAGGAATGAGCAGTTCTTC. As protein: CATSTSTGGLRNEQFF.

The rearrangement joins TRBV6-1 to TRBJ2-7; a possible D gene is TRBD1 (6 bases). Trimming removed 2 bases at V and 2 bases at J, with 19 bases between. There are 17 residues in the CDR3. CDR1 and CDR2 from the germline V gene are MNHNS and SASEGT. The CDR3 here is CASSELLMTRGAYEQYF. The DNA of the CDR3 is TGTGCCAGCAGTGAACTTCTGATGACCAGGGGTGCCTACGAGCAGTACTTC.

This clone was counted a single time. The chain recombines TRBV20-1 with TRBJ1-6; 7 bases are shared with TRBD1. With 3 bases clipped from V and 10 bases from J, the junction kept 15 bases outside the gene matches. There are 16 residues in the CDR3. Germline values: CDR1 DFQATT, CDR2 SNEGSKA (reference sequence). The CDR3 sequence: CSASDVAGGLGSPLHF. CDR3 sequence (DNA): TGCAGTGCTAGTGACGTGGCAGGGGGTCTCGGCTCACCCCTCCACTTT.

The chain couples TRBV29-1 to TRBJ2-3; 7 bases align to TRBD1. CDR1 is SQVTM and CDR2 is ANQGSEA in the germline V gene. Unmatched junction bases numbered 4, after V lost 2 bases and J lost 5 bases. The CDR3 runs 13 residues. The CDR3 spells CSVEKGAEDTQYF. The CDR3 coding sequence is TGCAGCGTTGAAAAGGGGGCAGAAGATACGCAGTATTTT.

This CDR3 is CASSLGQGYLYGYTF. The CDR3 DNA follows: TGTGCCAGCAGCTTGGGACAGGGGTATCTCTATGGCTACACCTTC. The chain carries TRBV5-4 and TRBJ1-2, with TRBD1 matching 8 bases. The CDR3 length is 15 residues. Germline V gene sequence: CDR1 SGHNT, CDR2 YYREEE (reference sequence). V lost 0 bases to trimming and J lost 4 bases; unmatched junction nucleotides: 5.

This sequence joins TRBV6-6 and TRBJ1-2, with D unresolved. The ends were cut back, 6 bases at V and 5 bases at J, with 10 bases in the middle. CDR3 length: 12 amino acids. Germline-derived CDR1 and CDR2 are MNHNY and SVGAGI (reference sequence). CDR3 sequence reads: CASSPQNYGYTF. CDR3 sequence (DNA): TGTGCCAGCAGCCCACAGAATTATGGCTACACCTTC.

This clone was picked up one time. The chain couples TRBV7-6 to TRBJ1-4; TRBD1 aligns across 7 bases. The CDR3 totals 13 residues. Trimming took 5 bases from V and 6 from J; bases not matched to a gene: 3. Germline assignment: CDR1 SGHVS and CDR2 FNYEAQ. The CDR3 DNA reads as TGTGCCAGCAGCGAGCAGGGGGATGAAAAACTGTTTTTT. It codes for CASSEQGDEKLFF.

This clone has only a few counts. The chain is built from TRBV3-1 (or the pseudogene TRBV3-2) and TRBJ2-1; TRBD1 matches 9 bases. J gave up 7 bases and V 4 bases, and 8 bases lay outside the gene matches. CDR3 size: 15 residues. Germline V gives CDR1 LGHDT, CDR2 YNNKEL (reference sequence). CDR3 sequence: CASSPKDRGRNEQFF. DNA for the CDR3: TGTGCCAGCAGCCCTAAGGACAGGGGTAGGAATGAGCAGTTCTTC.

This clone showed up just once. This chain connects TRBV6-5 to TRBJ2-5; 7 bases fit TRBD1. CDR1 MNHEY and CDR2 SVGAGI come from the germline V gene. The V gene end was trimmed by 6 bases and the J gene end by 1 base; junction bases not matched to a gene: 8. This CDR3 has 15 amino acids. In DNA, the CDR3 is TGTGCCAGCAGAGTCGGGGACAGAACCCAAGAGACCCAGTACTTC. Translating gives CASRVGDRTQETQYF.

The genes are TRBV19 and TRBJ2-1; D is perhaps TRBD2 (6 bases). CDR1 and CDR2 (germline): LNHDA, SQIVND (reference sequence). The CDR3 runs 16 residues. V was trimmed by 7 bases and J by 1 base, leaving 17 bases between them. CDR3 amino acids: CASKGLPANSYNEQFF. The CDR3 nucleotides are TGTGCCAGTAAGGGACTTCCAGCTAATTCCTACAATGAGCAGTTCTTC.

The V gene is TRBV6-5, the J gene TRBJ1-6, with a weak D call TRBD1 (6 bases). Germline-derived CDR1 and CDR2 are MNHEY and SVGAGI. This CDR3 is built from 15 residues. The V and J ends lost 2 bases and 7 bases respectively, with 12 bases between them. CDR3 residues: CASSYQRQANSPLHF. CDR3 in DNA: TGTGCCAGCAGTTACCAGAGACAGGCAAATTCACCCCTCCACTTT.

This clone was detected a few times. The gene calls are TRBV5-4 and TRBJ2-2; 14 bases are a match to TRBD2. Trimming took 1 base from V and 4 from J; bases not matched to a gene: 6. This CDR3 region has 18 residues. Germline V gene data show CDR1 as SGHNT and CDR2 as YYREEE (reference sequence). The CDR3 sequence: CASSLPGLAGAGTGELFF. The CDR3 nucleotides read TGTGCCAGCAGCTTGCCGGGACTAGCGGGAGCGGGCACCGGGGAGCTGTTTTTT.

This chain connects TRBV5-1 to TRBJ2-5; 7 nucleotides line up with TRBD1. Trimming at V came to 0 bases and at J to 2 bases, leaving 4 bases not matched to a gene. Germline CDR1 is SGHRS and CDR2 is YFSETQ. The CDR3 has 15 residues. The CDR3 nucleotides read TGCGCCAGCAGCTTGGGGGACAGAGATCAAGAGACCCAGTACTTC. Residues: CASSLGDRDQETQYF.

This rearrangement joins TRBV13 to TRBJ2-3; TRBD1 might be the D (5 bases). The V end was cut by 3 bases, the J end by 5 bases, with 9 bases between. This CDR3 contains 13 residues. The germline gives CDR1 PRHDT, CDR2 FYEKMQ (reference sequence). The CDR3 loop is CASSLLGVDTQYF. DNA of the CDR3: TGTGCCAGCAGCTTGTTAGGGGTAGATACGCAGTATTTT.